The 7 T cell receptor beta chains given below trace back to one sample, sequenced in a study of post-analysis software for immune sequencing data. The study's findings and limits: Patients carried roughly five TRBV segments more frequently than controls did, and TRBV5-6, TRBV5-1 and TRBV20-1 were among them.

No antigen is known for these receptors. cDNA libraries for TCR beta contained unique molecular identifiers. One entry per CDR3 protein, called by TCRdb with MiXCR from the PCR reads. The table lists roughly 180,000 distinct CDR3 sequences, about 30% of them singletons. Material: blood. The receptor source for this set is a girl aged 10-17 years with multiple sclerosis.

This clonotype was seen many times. CDR3 in DNA: TGTGCCAGCAGGGTAGAGAGACAGTTCTTC. It is translated as CASRVERQFF. The gene calls are TRBV2 and TRBJ2-1; D gene unclear. Trimming pared 6 bases from V and 13 bases from J, leaving 10 bases between. Germline assignment: CDR1 SNHLY and CDR2 FYNNEI. The CDR3 runs 10 residues.

This CDR3 is CASSFKASGRGKTQYF. CDR3 nucleotides: TGCGCCAGCAGCTTTAAGGCTAGCGGAAGGGGAAAGACCCAGTACTTC. The chain carries TRBV4-1 and TRBJ2-5; 7 positions agree with TRBD2. This CDR3 region has 16 residues. The germline V gene encodes CDR1 MGHRA and CDR2 YSYEKL. V lost 5 bases to trimming and J lost 6 bases; unmatched junction nucleotides: 15.

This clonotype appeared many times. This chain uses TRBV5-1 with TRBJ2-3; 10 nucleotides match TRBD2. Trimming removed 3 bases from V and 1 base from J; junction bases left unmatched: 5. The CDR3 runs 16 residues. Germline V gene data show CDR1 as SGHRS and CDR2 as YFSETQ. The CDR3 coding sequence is TGCGCCAGCAGCTACCTAGCGGGAGCGGGCACAGATACGCAGTATTTT. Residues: CASSYLAGAGTDTQYF.

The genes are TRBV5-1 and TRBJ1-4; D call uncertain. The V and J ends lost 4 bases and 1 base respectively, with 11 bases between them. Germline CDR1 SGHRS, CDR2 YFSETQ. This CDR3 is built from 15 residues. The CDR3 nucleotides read TGCGCCAGCAGCGCGGACGGGATAACTAATGAAAAACTGTTTTTT. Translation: CASSADGITNEKLFF.

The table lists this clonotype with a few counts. The DNA of the CDR3 is TGCAGCGTTGAAGAGCCGGGACTAGCGCTTTCCTCCGGGGAGCTGTTTTTT. Translated, it gives CSVEEPGLALSSGELFF. This chain connects TRBV29-1 to TRBJ2-2; the match to TRBD2 covers 10 bases. The CDR3 is 17 amino acids. The V gene's germline CDR1 is SQVTM and CDR2 ANQGSEA. V lost 0 bases and J lost 6; bases outside the gene matches: 10.

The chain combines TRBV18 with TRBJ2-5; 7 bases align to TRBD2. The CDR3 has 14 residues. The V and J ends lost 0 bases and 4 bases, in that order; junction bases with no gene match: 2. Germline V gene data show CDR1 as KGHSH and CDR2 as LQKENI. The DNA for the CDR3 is TGTGCCAGCTCACCACCGGGAGGGGCAGAGACCCAGTACTTC. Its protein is CASSPPGGAETQYF. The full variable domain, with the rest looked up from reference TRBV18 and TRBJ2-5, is NAGVMQNPRHLVRRRGQEARLRCSPMKGHSHVYWYRQLPEEGLKFMVYLQKENIIDESGMPKERFSAEFPKEGPSILRIQQVVRGDSAAYFCASSPPGGAETQYFGPGTRLLVL.

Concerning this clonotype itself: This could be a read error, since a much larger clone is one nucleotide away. CDR3 region: CATSRDFILDSVGKNIQYF. In DNA form, the CDR3 reads TGTGCCACCAGCAGAGATTTTATCCTGGACAGTGTAGGCAAAAACATTCAGTACTTC. The chain uses TRBV15 and TRBJ2-4, with D possibly TRBD1 on 6 matching bases. CDR3 length equals 19 residues. Per germline, CDR1 LNHNV and CDR2 YYDKDF (reference sequence). V was clipped by 0 bases and J by 3 bases, with 21 bases between them.